This T cell receptor (beta chain) came from a study of T-cell reconstitution after alpha-beta-depleted transplantation in children (dated by TCRdb to 2015 to 2016). About the study as a whole: Using TCR repertoire profiling, the study followed T-cell immune reconstitution in a quantitative way in children after TCRalphabeta/CD19-depleted allogeneic hematopoietic cell transplantation. Paper-wide results and their limitations: The apparently early alphabetaT-cell count recovery about two months after transplant was reportedly dependent on only several hundred rapidly expanded clones derived from non-depleted graft cells. Over subsequent months, a decline in hyperexpanded clone frequencies was noted, and after one year, T-cell counts and TCRbeta diversity were mostly ascribed to newly produced T cells. In some patients, the high TCRbeta diversity seen at day 60 was put down to recipient T cells and intrathymic progenitors that had survived conditioning.

CDR1 and CDR2, per the germline V gene, are SGHTA and FQGTGA. The CDR3 runs 16 residues from the cysteine to the phenylalanine. Only the CDR3 DNA is retained, 48 bases long and in frame from the first base. V and J are trimmed by 5 bases and 3 bases, and the gene matches miss 8 bases of the junction. Details on this clonotype: No cognate antigen has been identified for it. Nothing much larger sits one base from this clone, and base qualities are not available.

In light of the paper, this sample's treatment or condition label describes: allogeneic hematopoietic cell transplantation with graft depleted of TCRalphabeta T cells and CD19 B cells. The transplant recipients were children given TCRalphabeta/CD19-depleted allogeneic hematopoietic cell grafts. Libraries were constructed by PCR. The sample was run on an Illumina HiSeq 2500. To normalize quantification of the TCRbeta repertoire, the TCR libraries were built with molecular barcoding that relied on unique molecular identifiers. TCRdb ran its own pipeline on the public reads, namely fastp trimming at Q25 and MiXCR clone calling, and kept in-frame beta chains. When rows share a CDR3 protein, they turn into one entry using the most common DNA and genes. Counted in this sample were 500,000 or so distinct CDR3 sequences; 11% of them appeared once. Together, the top ten hold 12% to 15% of the sample.

This clonotype was sampled from a female patient between 2 and 15 years old who had a stem cell transplant for aplastic anemia, so the T cells may come from the graft donor. The chain uses TRBV7-3 and TRBJ2-3; TRBD2 agrees with 10 junctional bases. The material sequenced was PBMCs, mostly from graft donor cells, taken 180 days after TCRalphabeta/CD19-depleted stem cell transplant. The encoded CDR3 is CASSPQAGGRTDTQYF. The nucleotide sequence reads TGTGCCAGCAGCCCCCAAGCGGGAGGGAGAACAGATACGCAGTATTTT.